In this sample, the clone carrying this TCR beta chain turned up many times. Its specificity is unknown. CDR1 MNHEY and CDR2 SMNVEV come from the germline V gene (reference sequence). The CDR3 spans 14 residues. Trimming at V came to 5 bases and at J to 7 bases, leaving 8 bases not matched to a gene. In the original processing: In papillary thyroid cancer, a distant-metastasis classifier was built using CDR3 differences across clinicopathological groups. TCRdb recomputed clones from the PCR reads via MiXCR. The V and J calls, along with clone size, are taken from TCRdb and not from the paper's own processing. The data show about 45,000 clones, less than 5% seen once. This sample is drawn from a study of metastatic and nonmetastatic thyroid tumors. Study context: Repertoires from malignant and benign thyroid patients were compared across blood and tumor or nodule tissue.

Study-wide results and limits: Significantly greater TCR beta diversity was reportedly found in malignant thyroid tumors than in benign nodules (in blood and tumor).

Ahead of thyroid surgery, no patient had received treatment of any kind. The V call is TRBV27, the J call TRBJ2-5, with 9 positions matching TRBD1. Material for sequencing was blood. The clonotype originates from a female donor with papillary thyroid cancer or a benign thyroid nodule (not recorded which). Some clones in this sample may be carry-over from other donors' samples. The CDR3 region is CASSKTGGGGTQYF. CDR3 in DNA: TGTGCCAGCAGTAAGACAGGGGGAGGTGGGACCCAGTACTTC.